Sequencing of this T cell receptor (beta chain) was carried out in a study of T-cell reconstitution after alpha-beta-depleted transplantation in children (dated by TCRdb to about 2016). For the wider study: Using TCR repertoire profiling, the study quantitatively followed how T-cell immune reconstitution unfolded in children after TCRalphabeta/CD19-depleted allogeneic hematopoietic cell transplantation.

As encoded in the germline V gene, CDR1 is SGHRS while CDR2 is YFSETQ. Trimming costs V 5 bases and J 5 bases, and their ends lie 17 bases apart. The CDR3 numbers 15 residues from cysteine through phenylalanine. The CDR3 DNA has 45 bases and is translated from base 1. Library preparation employed PCR. The instrument given in TCRdb is Illumina HiSeq 2500. TCR library preparation used molecular barcoding, with unique molecular identifiers applied to normalize quantification of the TCRbeta repertoire. TCRdb's own reprocessing of the public reads used fastp at Q25 and MiXCR and kept productive beta chains. Rows merge per CDR3 protein into single entries with the most common DNA and genes. The sample table contains about 1,000,000 distinct CDR3 sequences; only one count was recorded for about 31% of them. Of the sample, 28% is held by the ten largest clones. Per the publication, the treatment or condition label means: allogeneic hematopoietic cell transplantation with graft depleted of TCRalphabeta T cells and CD19 B cells. TCRalphabeta/CD19-depleted allogeneic hematopoietic cell grafts were given to the transplant recipients, all of whom were children.

What the authors observed across the whole study: Hyperexpanded clone frequencies declined over subsequent months; after one year, T-cell counts and TCRbeta diversity were mostly attributed to newly produced T cells. About two months after transplant, the apparently early recovery of alphabetaT-cell counts reportedly depended on just several hundred clones that had expanded rapidly and came from non-depleted graft cells. In some patients, the high TCRbeta diversity seen at day 60 was put down to recipient T cells and intrathymic progenitors that had survived conditioning.

This clonotype was seen a handful of times. What antigen it recognizes has not been identified. No quality values exist for individual bases; no much larger clone is one base distant. The chain links TRBV5-1 with TRBJ2-1; TRBD1 could be the D gene, as 6 bases match. The receptor comes from a boy younger than two who had a stem cell transplant for SCID, so the T cells may come from the graft donor. The input for sequencing was PBMCs, mostly from graft donor cells, taken 360 days after TCRalphabeta/CD19-depleted stem cell transplant. The DNA is TGCGCCAGCAGAGACTTCGTGGGGGCCGACAATGAGCAGTTCTTC. Translated, it gives CASRDFVGADNEQFF.